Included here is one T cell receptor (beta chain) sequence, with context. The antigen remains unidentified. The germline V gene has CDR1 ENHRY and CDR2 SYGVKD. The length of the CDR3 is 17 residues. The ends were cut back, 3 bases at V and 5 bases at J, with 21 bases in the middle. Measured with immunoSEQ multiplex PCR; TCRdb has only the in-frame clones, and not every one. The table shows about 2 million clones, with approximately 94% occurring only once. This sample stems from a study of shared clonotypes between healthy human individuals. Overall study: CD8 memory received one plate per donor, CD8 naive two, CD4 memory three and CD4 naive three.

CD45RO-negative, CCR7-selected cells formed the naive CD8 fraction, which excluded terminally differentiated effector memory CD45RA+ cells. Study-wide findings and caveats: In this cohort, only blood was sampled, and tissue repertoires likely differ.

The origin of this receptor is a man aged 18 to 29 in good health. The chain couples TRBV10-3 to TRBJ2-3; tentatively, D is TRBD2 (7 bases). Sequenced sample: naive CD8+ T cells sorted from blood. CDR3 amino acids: CAISDLTGGPWGDTQYF. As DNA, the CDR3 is TGTGCCATCAGTGACCTTACGGGGGGCCCATGGGGAGATACGCAGTATTTT.